This TCR beta chain comes out of a study of tumor and adjacent non-tumor tissue in lung cancer. General study points: Compared with tumor, normal lung showed significantly lower TCR diversity.

Regarding this clonotype: Antigen specificity is unknown. One end of the junction fails to match germline, which may point to a read error.

CDR3 length: 12 residues. Germline V lookup: CDR1 DFQATT, CDR2 SNEGSKA (reference sequence). Three rounds of nested PCR, following a modified ARM-PCR protocol, produced the TCRbeta library. Via MiXCR, TCRdb re-called the multiplex PCR reads, giving one row per CDR3 protein. The table records approximately 80,000 distinct CDR3 sequences, approximately 80% of them present only once. No cell sorting was done before RNA was extracted from the tissue. Distant lung tissue was collected more than 3 cm away from the tumor edge. The sample consisted of distant non-tumor lung tissue. This chain joins TRBV20-1 and TRBJ1-4; D ambiguous. The source of this sequence is a man between 60 and 70 years old with non-small cell lung cancer. CDR3 bases: TGCAGTGTTAAGGGTGCTAATGAAAAACTGTCTTTC. It specifies CSVKGANEKLSF.